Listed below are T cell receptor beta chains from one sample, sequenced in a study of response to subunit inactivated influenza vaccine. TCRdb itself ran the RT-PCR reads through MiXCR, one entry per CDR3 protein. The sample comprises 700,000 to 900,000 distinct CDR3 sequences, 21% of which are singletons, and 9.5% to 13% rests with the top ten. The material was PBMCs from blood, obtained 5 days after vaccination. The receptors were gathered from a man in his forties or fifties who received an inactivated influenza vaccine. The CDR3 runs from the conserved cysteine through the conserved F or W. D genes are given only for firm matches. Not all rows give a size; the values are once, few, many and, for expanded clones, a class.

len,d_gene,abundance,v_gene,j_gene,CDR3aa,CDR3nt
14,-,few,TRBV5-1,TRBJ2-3,CASSLEGGTDTQYF,TGCGCCAGCAGCTTGGAGGGTGGCACAGATACGCAGTATTTT
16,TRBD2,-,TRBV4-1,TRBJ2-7,CASSQVASGATYEQYF,TGCGCCAGCAGCCAGGTCGCTAGCGGGGCTACCTACGAGCAGTACTTC
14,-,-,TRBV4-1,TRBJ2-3,CASSQPGRTDTQYF,TGCGCCAGCAGCCAACCGGGGCGCACAGATACGCAGTATTTT
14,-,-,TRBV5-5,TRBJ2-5,CASSFPGVKETQYF,TGTGCCAGCAGCTTCCCGGGGGTGAAAGAGACCCAGTACTTC
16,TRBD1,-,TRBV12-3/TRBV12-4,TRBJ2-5,CASSHPGTGSGVTQYF,TGTGCCAGCAGCCATCCCGGGACAGGGAGCGGGGTGACCCAGTACTTC
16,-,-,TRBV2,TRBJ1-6,CASSSGANSYNSPLHF,TGTGCCAGCAGTTCAGGAGCCAACTCCTATAATTCACCCCTCCACTTT
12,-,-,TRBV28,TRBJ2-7,CASRSREYEQYF,TGTGCCAGCAGGAGCAGGGAATACGAGCAGTACTTC
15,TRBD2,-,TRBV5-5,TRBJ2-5,CASSSLAAEKETQYF,TGTGCCAGCAGCTCACTAGCGGCGGAGAAAGAGACCCAGTACTTC
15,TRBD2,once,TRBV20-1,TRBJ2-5,CSARGGTSGSKTQYF,TGCAGTGCTAGAGGCGGGACTAGCGGGAGTAAGACCCAGTACTTC
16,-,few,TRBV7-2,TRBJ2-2,CASSLVEGVVTGELFF,TGTGCCAGCAGCTTAGTCGAGGGGGTGGTCACCGGGGAGCTGTTTTTT
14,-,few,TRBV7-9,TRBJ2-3,CASSPQRTTDTQYF,TGTGCCAGCAGCCCCCAGCGGACCACAGATACGCAGTATTTT
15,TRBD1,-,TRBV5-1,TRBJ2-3,CASSLGDRGLNTQYF,TGCGCCAGCAGCTTGGGGGACAGGGGATTAAATACGCAGTATTTT
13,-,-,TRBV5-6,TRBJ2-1,CASSLNGGNEQFF,TGTGCCAGCAGCTTGAACGGAGGCAATGAGCAGTTCTTC
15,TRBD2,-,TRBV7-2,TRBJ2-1,CASRQTGTTNNEQFF,TGTGCCAGCAGGCAGACCGGGACTACAAACAATGAGCAGTTCTTC